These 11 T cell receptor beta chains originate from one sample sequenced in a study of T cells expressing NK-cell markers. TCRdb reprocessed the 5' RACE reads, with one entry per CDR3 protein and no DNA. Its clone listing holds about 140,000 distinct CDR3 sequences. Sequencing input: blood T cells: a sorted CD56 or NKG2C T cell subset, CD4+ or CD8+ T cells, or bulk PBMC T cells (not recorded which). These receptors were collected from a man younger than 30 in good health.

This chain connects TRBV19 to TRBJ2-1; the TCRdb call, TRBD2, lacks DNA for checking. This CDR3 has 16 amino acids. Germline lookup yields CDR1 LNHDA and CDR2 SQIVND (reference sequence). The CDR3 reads CASSIHMGLAGDEQFF.

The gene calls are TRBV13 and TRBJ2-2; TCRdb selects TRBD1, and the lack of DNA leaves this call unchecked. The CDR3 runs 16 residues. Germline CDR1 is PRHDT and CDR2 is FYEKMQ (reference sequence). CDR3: CASSFGTGANTGELFF.

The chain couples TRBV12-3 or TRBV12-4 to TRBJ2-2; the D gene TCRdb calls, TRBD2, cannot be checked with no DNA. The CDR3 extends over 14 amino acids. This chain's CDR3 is CASRGLAVPGELFF.

CDR3 in amino acids: CASSRLGADDNEQFF. The chain has TRBV7-8 and TRBJ2-1; no DNA is available, so the TRBD1 call from TCRdb remains unchecked. The CDR3 runs to 15 residues. Germline V gene lookup returns CDR1 SGHVS and CDR2 FQNEAQ.

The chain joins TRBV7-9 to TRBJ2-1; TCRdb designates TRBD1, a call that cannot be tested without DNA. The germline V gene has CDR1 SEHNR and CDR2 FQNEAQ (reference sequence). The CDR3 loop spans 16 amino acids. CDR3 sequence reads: CASSLWQGASYNEQFF.

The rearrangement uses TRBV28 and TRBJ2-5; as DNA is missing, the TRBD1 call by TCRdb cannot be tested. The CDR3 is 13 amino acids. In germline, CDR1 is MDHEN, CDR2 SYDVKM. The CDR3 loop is CASSLPRGETQYF.

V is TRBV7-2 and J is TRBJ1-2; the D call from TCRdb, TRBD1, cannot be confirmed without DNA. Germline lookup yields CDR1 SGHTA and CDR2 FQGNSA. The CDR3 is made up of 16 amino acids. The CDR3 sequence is CASSPTLGGNLYGYTF.

The CDR3 here is CASSLQLAGGGLADTQYF. This chain joins TRBV11-2 and TRBJ2-3; TCRdb picks TRBD2, but there is no DNA to check that call. Per the germline V gene, CDR1 is SGHAT and CDR2 is FQNNGV. The CDR3 runs to 18 residues.

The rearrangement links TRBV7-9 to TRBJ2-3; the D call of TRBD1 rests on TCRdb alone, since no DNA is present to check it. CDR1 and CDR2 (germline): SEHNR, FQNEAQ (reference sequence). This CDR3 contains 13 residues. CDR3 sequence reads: CASGGWKADTQYF.

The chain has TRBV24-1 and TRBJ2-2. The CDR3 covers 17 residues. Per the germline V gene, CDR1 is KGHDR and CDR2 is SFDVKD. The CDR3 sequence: CATSDLEVFENTGELFF.

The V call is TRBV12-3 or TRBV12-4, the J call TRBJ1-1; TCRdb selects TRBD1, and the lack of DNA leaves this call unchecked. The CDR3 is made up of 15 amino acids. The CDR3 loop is CASSPTLGGNTEAFF.